One sample yielded the 15 T cell receptor beta chains listed below, sequenced in a study of monozygotic twins with inflammatory bowel disease. Using the 5' RACE reads, TCRdb records one entry per CDR3 protein without DNA. The table lists fewer than 200,000 distinct CDR3 sequences, with under 3.5% in the top ten. The source material was blood. The receptors originated from a human donor with ulcerative colitis or Crohn's disease, or a healthy co-twin of an affected twin (not recorded which).

J is TRBJ2-2 and V is TRBV5-1; TCRdb's D call of TRBD2 is untestable without DNA. There are 17 residues in the CDR3. The germline gives CDR1 SGHRS, CDR2 YFSETQ. The CDR3 is CASSLVISGSAAGELFF.

This rearrangement joins TRBV5-1 to TRBJ2-1; TCRdb returns TRBD1, unconfirmable since there is no DNA. The germline CDR1 and CDR2 sequences are SGHRS and YFSETQ. This CDR3 spans 15 amino acids. The CDR3 loop is CASSLSPGFGAEQFF.

The V gene is TRBV2, the J gene TRBJ2-2; as DNA is missing, the TRBD1 call by TCRdb cannot be tested. The CDR3 length is 20 residues. Germline V CDR1 and CDR2: SNHLY, FYNNEI. The CDR3 sequence: CASTGRGTYRRGVPTGELFF.

V gene TRBV7-9 combines with J gene TRBJ2-7. CDR3 length: 12 residues. Germline CDR1 and CDR2: SEHNR and FQNEAQ (reference sequence). This chain's CDR3 is CASSANTYEQYF.

The chain carries TRBV15 and TRBJ1-5. CDR1 and CDR2 from the germline V gene are LNHNV and YYDKDF (reference sequence). The CDR3 extends over 15 amino acids. The CDR3: CATSRVGYGNQPQHF.

The J gene is TRBJ2-4, the V gene TRBV6-5; TCRdb names TRBD1, which stays unverified in the absence of DNA. Germline CDR1 and CDR2: MNHEY and SVGAGI. CDR3 length equals 15 residues. CDR3 amino acids: CASSYGGGAKNIQYF.

The chain combines TRBV12-3 or TRBV12-4 with TRBJ1-6. CDR3 length: 15 residues. The CDR3 sequence: CASSLRALEGSPLHF.

The chain carries TRBV27 and TRBJ1-1. This CDR3 has 13 residues. Per germline, CDR1 MNHEY and CDR2 SMNVEV (reference sequence). The CDR3 spells CASSPYRDTEAFF.

The rearrangement links TRBV7-9 to TRBJ2-5; no DNA is available, so the TRBD2 call from TCRdb remains unchecked. The CDR3 has 15 amino acids. Germline loops: CDR1 SEHNR, CDR2 FQNEAQ (reference sequence). The CDR3 protein is CASSLGDFRRETQYF. Variable domain in full (rest from reference TRBV7-9 and TRBJ2-5): DTGVSQNPRHKITKRGQNVTFRCDPISEHNRLYWYRQTLGQGPEFLTYFQNEAQLEKSRLLSDRFSAERPKGSFSTLEIQRTEQGDSAMYLCASSLGDFRRETQYFGPGTRLLVL.

V and J are TRBV20-1 and TRBJ2-2; absent DNA, TCRdb's TRBD1 call cannot be checked. Germline-derived CDR1 and CDR2 are DFQATT and SNEGSKA (reference sequence). This CDR3 comprises 14 residues. CDR3 protein: CSAIPGADTGELFF.

The rearrangement links TRBV5-1 to TRBJ2-6; TCRdb designates TRBD1, a call that cannot be tested without DNA. The CDR3 consists of 16 residues. CDR1 is SGHRS and CDR2 is YFSETQ in the germline V gene. CDR3 sequence: CASSYWTGGRQDVLTF.

This rearrangement joins TRBV10-3 to TRBJ2-7. The CDR3 sequence is 11 residues long. The germline gives CDR1 ENHRY, CDR2 SYGVKD. The CDR3 here is CAISDSYEQYF.

The chain links TRBV11-2 to TRBJ2-5; absent DNA, TCRdb's TRBD1 call cannot be checked. CDR1 is SGHAT and CDR2 is FQNNGV in the germline V gene. The CDR3 is 18 residues long. CDR3 loop: CASSLGAGGSALSETQYF.

V and J are TRBV9 and TRBJ2-7; the TRBD2 assignment by TCRdb is unverifiable without DNA. In germline, CDR1 is SGDLS, CDR2 YYNGEE. The CDR3 has 14 amino acids. This CDR3 is CASSVGQDLGEQYF. Based on the CDR3 plus reference TRBV9 and TRBJ2-7, the full variable domain is DSGVTQTPKHLITATGQRVTLRCSPRSGDLSVYWYQQSLDQGLQFLIQYYNGEERAKGNILERFSAQQFPDLHSELNLSSLELGDSALYFCASSVGQDLGEQYFGPGTRLTVT.

The chain joins TRBV4-1 to TRBJ2-1; the D gene TCRdb calls, TRBD2, cannot be checked with no DNA. Per the germline V gene, CDR1 is MGHRA and CDR2 is YSYEKL. The CDR3 consists of 16 residues. The CDR3 reads CASSPRTSGSNNEQFF.